One sample yielded the 4 T cell receptor beta chains listed below, sequenced in a study of shared clonotypes between healthy human individuals. Measured with immunoSEQ multiplex PCR; TCRdb has only the in-frame clones, and not every one. The table lists 600,000 to 750,000 clones, 55% to 75% of them singletons, with less than 2% in the top ten. Input material: memory CD4+ T cells sorted from blood. Subset: CD45RA-negative fraction. Source of these receptors: a woman under 40 in good health.

This clone was counted only a few times. The CDR3 here is CASNLDGGNQPQHF. CDR3 nucleotides: TGTGCCAGCAACCTGGACGGGGGCAATCAGCCCCAGCATTTT. The rearrangement uses TRBV5-4 and TRBJ1-5; D is undetermined. CDR1 is SGHNT, CDR2 YYREEE, per germline (reference sequence). CDR3 length equals 14 residues. Trimming removed 6 bases from V and 2 bases from J, with 12 bases in between.

The chain combines TRBV2 with TRBJ2-2, with a weak D call TRBD2 (6 bases). CDR3 length: 15 residues. Germline V gene data show CDR1 as SNHLY and CDR2 as FYNNEI. Deletions cut 10 bases from V and 2 bases from J, with 17 bases between. CDR3 in DNA: TGTGCCACTACGCCCGGGGGTCCTAACACCGGGGAGCTGTTTTTT. Translation: CATTPGGPNTGELFF. The whole variable domain, remainder taken from reference TRBV2 and TRBJ2-2, is EPEVTQTPSHQVTQMGQEVILRCVPISNHLYFYWYRQILGQKVEFLVSFYNNEISEKSEIFDDQFSVERPDGSNFTLKIRSTKLEDSAMYFCATTPGGPNTGELFFGEGSRLTVL.

This clone has only one observation. J is TRBJ1-1 and V is TRBV11-2; D not resolved. V dropped 2 bases and J dropped 3 bases, with 7 bases sitting between them. This CDR3 has 13 residues. Germline V gene lookup returns CDR1 SGHAT and CDR2 FQNNGV. Here the CDR3 DNA reads TGTGCCAGCAGCTTATCAGATGACACTGAAGCTTTCTTT. This encodes CASSLSDDTEAFF.

V is TRBV27 and J is TRBJ1-2, with 7 bases aligning to TRBD1. The ends lost 2 bases at V and 4 bases at J; junction bases unmatched: 7. Germline CDR1 is MNHEY and CDR2 is SMNVEV (reference sequence). The CDR3 spans 15 residues. CDR3 sequence: CASSLSITGAYGYTF. CDR3 sequence (DNA): TGTGCCAGCAGTTTAAGCATAACAGGGGCCTATGGCTACACCTTC.